This T cell receptor (beta chain) emerged from a study of cytomegalovirus exposure and HLA in healthy donors. Study findings and constraints: Earlier analysis found most TCR beta V segments productive about 87% or about 30% of the time. On later analysis, the bulk of CMV-associated TCR beta chains appeared to be HLA-restricted. Because they were indistinguishable, some V segments, including TRBV6-2 and TRBV6-3, were excluded. With later analysis, a missense DCLRE1C variant became linked to TCR beta V- and J-gene trimming.

In the PCR, 60 Vbeta and 13 Jbeta primers were used. Here immunoSEQ multiplex PCR was the method, and the copy in TCRdb shows in-frame clones only, minus some. Of around 160,000 clones listed, roughly 80% were seen once; the top ten hold 3%. The CDR3 runs to 11 residues. The V and J ends lost 8 bases and 3 bases respectively, with 4 bases between them. CDR1 and CDR2 from the germline V gene are SEHNR and FQNEAQ (reference sequence). Points on this clone: Its antigen remains unknown.

The gene calls are TRBV7-9 and TRBJ1-4; D call uncertain. This sequence originates from a man aged 35 to 55 in good health and CMV-seropositive. Specimen: PBMCs. The CDR3 spells CASRSNEKLFF. The CDR3 region has the DNA TGTGCCAGCCGTTCTAATGAAAAACTGTTTTTT.